This T cell receptor beta chain was obtained from a study of shared clonotypes between healthy human individuals. Profiling relied on immunoSEQ multiplex PCR, and the TCRdb table lists in-frame clones only, not all of them. The table has roughly 1,600,000 clones, approximately 98.5% seen once. All the donors were Caucasian adults who lived in Nashville, Tennessee. Material for sequencing was naive CD4+ T cells sorted from blood. Subset indicated: CD45RA+ positively selected. The TCR sequence derives from a man in his thirties or forties in good health.

In DNA, the CDR3 is TGTGCCAGCGGGACTACCAAAGAGACCCAGTACTTC. Its translation is CASGTTKETQYF. This chain connects TRBV2 to TRBJ2-5; 7 nucleotides align to TRBD2. Germline values: CDR1 SNHLY, CDR2 FYNNEI. The V and J ends lost 8 bases and 3 bases, in that order; junction bases with no gene match: 3. The length of the CDR3 is 12 residues.